Presented here are 31 T cell receptor beta chains from one specimen sequenced in a study of cytomegalovirus exposure and HLA in healthy donors. With 60 Vbeta and 13 Jbeta primers, the PCR was carried out. Sequenced by immunoSEQ multiplex PCR; TCRdb stores in-frame clones only, minus some. The sample lists roughly 120,000 clones, 75% to 85% occurring once. Sequencing was carried out using PBMCs. Receptors originate from a woman between 18 and 30 years old in good health and CMV-seropositive.

The chain is built from TRBV7-8 and TRBJ2-6; 10 nucleotides agree with TRBD2. The CDR3 sequence is 16 residues long. J lost 0 bases, V lost 6 bases, and 2 bases had no gene match. The germline V gene encodes CDR1 SGHVS and CDR2 FQNEAQ. The CDR3 here is CASRRTSGSGANVLTF. The CDR3 DNA reads TGTGCCAGCAGACGGACTAGCGGCTCTGGGGCCAACGTCCTGACTTTC.

V is TRBV27 and J is TRBJ1-5, with D uncertain. The CDR3 is 15 residues long. V was cut by 4 bases and J by 2 bases, with 12 bases left in between. Per germline, CDR1 MNHEY and CDR2 SMNVEV (reference sequence). The CDR3 is CASSSLPGGNQPQHF. CDR3 in DNA: TGTGCCAGCAGTTCACTTCCGGGAGGCAATCAGCCCCAGCATTTT.

This clone was seen a single time. The chain combines TRBV4-1 with TRBJ1-3, with no clear D. Germline CDR1 reads MGHRA; CDR2 reads YSYEKL. This CDR3 contains 14 residues. Trimming took off 5 bases at V and 4 bases at J, with 12 bases between the two ends. Here the CDR3 DNA reads TGCGCCAGCAGCATACGAACGAGAGGAAACACCATATATTTT. Translated: CASSIRTRGNTIYF.

As regards this clone: It is unclear where the CDR3 begins or ends on the DNA, so no DNA is shown, and the CDR3 is as TCRdb lists it. The rearrangement links TRBV6-6 to TRBJ2-5; the table gives TRBD2 as D, unverified against the DNA. Germline CDR1 and CDR2: MNHNY and SVGAGI (reference sequence). The CDR3 length is 13 residues, termini included. The CDR3 loop reads CASSFFGEETQYF.

This clone was found once. The chain links TRBV18 to TRBJ2-7; 10 bases are shared with TRBD2. CDR3 size: 15 residues. V lost 2 bases, J lost 4 bases, and 5 bases stayed unmatched. Germline V gives CDR1 KGHSH, CDR2 LQKENI. The DNA of the CDR3 is TGTGCCAGCTCACCAAGGATAGCGGGAGGATACGAGCAGTACTTC. Protein: CASSPRIAGGYEQYF.

The V call is TRBV5-5, the J call TRBJ2-7, with TRBD1 identical over 9 bases. Germline CDR1 reads SGHKS; CDR2 reads YYEKEE (reference sequence). This CDR3 comprises 19 residues. Trimming cost V 0 bases and J 6 bases; bases outside gene matches: 19. The CDR3 DNA follows: TGTGCCAGCAGCTTGGGTTGGCGGGACAGGGCTCGGGAGCTCGGCGAGCAGTACTTC. As protein: CASSLGWRDRARELGEQYF.

The chain employs TRBV5-1 and TRBJ2-3; possibly TRBD2 for D (6 bases). The CDR3 totals 16 residues. The ends were cut back, 0 bases at V and 0 bases at J, with 11 bases in the middle. Germline CDR1 and CDR2: SGHRS and YFSETQ. In nucleotides, the CDR3 is TGCGCCAGCAGCTTGGCCACGGGACTCAGCACAGATACGCAGTATTTT. This sequence encodes CASSLATGLSTDTQYF.

The chain recombines TRBV25-1 with TRBJ2-7, with 11 bases matching TRBD1. The CDR3 spans 14 residues. With V trimmed by 6 bases and J by 6 bases, 7 bases remained unmatched. In germline, CDR1 is MGHDK, CDR2 SYGVNS. As DNA, the CDR3 is TGTGCCAGCAGGGAAAACGGACAGGGGGCCGAGCAGTACTTC. It specifies CASRENGQGAEQYF.

The CDR3 loop reads CASSSPTRTGYNYGYTF. The CDR3 nucleotides are TGTGCCAGCAGTTCCCCCACCAGGACAGGATATAACTATGGCTACACCTTC. The chain couples TRBV27 to TRBJ1-2; 7 bases map to TRBD1. This CDR3 has 17 residues. J gave up 1 base and V 4 bases, and 12 bases lay outside the gene matches. Germline values: CDR1 MNHEY, CDR2 SMNVEV (reference sequence).

V usage is TRBV11-3 and J usage is TRBJ2-3, with 7 nucleotides matching TRBD2. Losses at the gene ends were 4 bases for V and 0 bases for J; bases not matched to a gene: 4. Germline lookup yields CDR1 SGHNT and CDR2 YENEEA. This CDR3 region has 15 residues. Written as DNA, the CDR3 is TGTGCCAGCAGCTGGGCTAGCGGTAGCACAGATACGCAGTATTTT. The encoded protein is CASSWASGSTDTQYF.

The chain uses TRBV2 and TRBJ2-3; 9 bases map to TRBD2. The CDR3 is 15 amino acids. Unmatched junction bases numbered 0, after V lost 2 bases and J lost 0 bases. Germline V gene data show CDR1 as SNHLY and CDR2 as FYNNEI. CDR3 sequence reads: CASSESGRSTDTQYF. Written as DNA, the CDR3 is TGTGCCAGCAGTGAAAGCGGGAGGAGCACAGATACGCAGTATTTT.

This clone was observed a few times. The J gene is TRBJ2-3, the V gene TRBV9, with 7 bases lining up with TRBD1. The CDR3 contains 14 residues. CDR1 is SGDLS, CDR2 YYNGEE, per germline. V was pared by 1 base and J by 4 bases, with 3 bases of the junction left unmatched. The CDR3 loop reads CASSVSQGPDTQYF. CDR3 DNA: TGTGCCAGCAGCGTATCACAGGGGCCAGATACGCAGTATTTT.

The rearrangement links TRBV29-1 to TRBJ2-1; 10 bases are a match to TRBD2. V lost 5 bases and J lost 4; bases outside the gene matches: 5. The CDR3 sequence is 14 residues long. CDR1 SQVTM and CDR2 ANQGSEA come from the germline V gene. The CDR3 loop is CSVFRTSGYNEQFF. CDR3 nucleotide sequence: TGCAGCGTTTTTCGGACTAGCGGTTACAATGAGCAGTTCTTC.

This chain uses TRBV4-1 with TRBJ2-7; D perhaps matches TRBD1 (6 bases). CDR3 length: 18 residues. CDR1 is MGHRA, CDR2 YSYEKL, per germline. Trimming shortened V by 0 bases and J by 0 bases, and 18 bases separated the two germline ends. The CDR3 spells CASSQDIRPTGISYEQYF. The CDR3 nucleotides are TGCGCCAGCAGCCAAGATATCAGGCCAACAGGGATCTCCTACGAGCAGTACTTC.

In its sample, this clone was seen once. This chain connects TRBV5-6 to TRBJ2-5; D is unresolved. The CDR3 is made up of 13 amino acids. The V gene lost 4 bases and the J gene lost 0 bases, with 7 bases spanning the gap. Germline V gene lookup returns CDR1 SGHDT and CDR2 YYEEEE. In DNA, the CDR3 is TGTGCCAGCAGCCTTCCCTACCAAGAGACCCAGTACTTC. Its protein is CASSLPYQETQYF.

As to this clone: A read error may produce the germline difference seen at one junction end. This chain links TRBV7-7 with TRBJ2-3, with 7 bases identical to TRBD2. The CDR3 consists of 13 residues. Germline-derived CDR1 and CDR2 are SSHAT and FNYEAQ (reference sequence). The CDR3 DNA is TGTGCTAGCAGCCCCTATGGGGGGGTTACGCAGTATTTT. It specifies CASSPYGGVTQYF.

The chain is built from TRBV19 and TRBJ2-1, with 12 bases fitting TRBD2. The CDR3 is made up of 15 amino acids. The ends lost 1 base at V and 13 bases at J; junction bases unmatched: 8. Germline V gives CDR1 LNHDA, CDR2 SQIVND (reference sequence). CDR3 loop: CASSIGLAGDPSQFF. The CDR3 region has the DNA TGTGCCAGTAGTATAGGACTAGCGGGGGACCCCAGTCAGTTCTTC.

This clone was seen a few times. The V gene is TRBV5-1, the J gene TRBJ1-1, with 9 bases identical to TRBD1. The germline gives CDR1 SGHRS, CDR2 YFSETQ. V trimming: 3 bases; J trimming: 8 bases; junction bases outside the gene matches: 8. The CDR3 is 14 amino acids. CDR3 loop: CASSSDRGGPEAFF. Written as DNA, the CDR3 is TGCGCCAGCAGCTCGGACAGGGGAGGGCCAGAAGCTTTCTTT.

For this clone: This CDR3 is missing its conserved last phenylalanine or tryptophan, likely due to a read error. The limits of the CDR3 on the DNA are not certain, so only TCRdb's listed CDR3 is given. The J gene is TRBJ1-2, the V gene TRBV6-5; the listed D gene, TRBD1, was not tested against the DNA. The CDR3 length is 8 residues, termini included. Germline values: CDR1 MNHEY, CDR2 SVGAGI. CDR3 sequence reads: CASSRHGL.

The CDR3 here is CASSYSRDRGHYEQYF. In nucleotides, the CDR3 is TGTGCCAGCAGTTACTCGAGGGACAGGGGCCACTACGAGCAGTACTTC. The V and J genes are TRBV6-5 and TRBJ2-7; the match to TRBD1 covers 10 bases. The junction had 5 bases not matched to a gene; V was cut back by 0 bases and J by 3 bases. This CDR3 has 16 residues. The germline V gene has CDR1 MNHEY and CDR2 SVGAGI.

This CDR3 reads CASSQTFSGKSKNIQYF. The CDR3 coding sequence is TGCGCCAGCAGCCAAACCTTTAGCGGGAAGAGCAAAAACATTCAGTACTTC. This chain joins TRBV4-1 and TRBJ2-4; 8 positions match TRBD2. The CDR3 runs 17 residues. Germline V gene sequence: CDR1 MGHRA, CDR2 YSYEKL. Germline trimming cut 2 bases from V and 3 bases from J; bases unmatched to any gene: 9.

The J gene is TRBJ1-3, the V gene TRBV30; tentatively, D is TRBD1 (5 bases). The CDR3 loop spans 16 amino acids. Germline V gives CDR1 GTSNPN, CDR2 SVGIG (reference sequence). Trimming shortened V by 2 bases and J by 2 bases, and 16 bases separated the two germline ends. CDR3 protein: CAWSPSPDSPGNTIYF. CDR3 coding DNA: TGTGCCTGGAGTCCCAGCCCCGACAGTCCTGGAAACACCATATATTTT. Full variable domain (outside the CDR3, taken from reference TRBV30 and TRBJ1-3): SQTIHQWPATLVQPVGSPLSLECTVEGTSNPNLYWYRQAAGRGLQLLFYSVGIGQISSEVPQNLSASRPQDRQFILSSKKLLLSDSGFYLCAWSPSPDSPGNTIYFGEGSWLTVV.

This clone was seen more than once but under ten times. The V gene is TRBV13, the J gene TRBJ2-3; 8 bases are shared with TRBD2. CDR3 length: 18 residues. CDR1 and CDR2 (germline): PRHDT, FYEKMQ (reference sequence). The trim removed 3 bases at V and 4 bases at J, leaving 15 bases unmatched. The chain's CDR3 is CASSFPLSAGDDSDTQYF. DNA for the CDR3: TGTGCCAGCAGCTTCCCCCTCTCAGCGGGAGACGACTCAGATACGCAGTATTTT.

With respect to this clone: The sample carries other DNA sequences with the same CDR3. The chain is built from TRBV2 and TRBJ2-1, with unresolved D. The CDR3 runs 14 residues. Germline assignment: CDR1 SNHLY and CDR2 FYNNEI. V was pared by 3 bases and J by 7 bases, with 13 bases between. The CDR3 spells CASSDPPGINEQFF. The CDR3 nucleotides are TGTGCCAGCAGTGACCCCCCAGGCATTAATGAGCAGTTCTTC.

The chain recombines TRBV7-8 with TRBJ2-3; TRBD1 matches at 9 bases. Germline CDR1 and CDR2: SGHVS and FQNEAQ. The CDR3 contains 16 residues. Trimming took 5 bases from V and 0 from J; bases not matched to a gene: 6. The CDR3 coding sequence is TGTGCCAGCAGCCGGGGACAGGGATTTAGCACAGATACGCAGTATTTT. Residues: CASSRGQGFSTDTQYF.

This rearrangement joins TRBV27 to TRBJ1-1; 7 bases fit TRBD1. CDR1 and CDR2 (germline): MNHEY, SMNVEV (reference sequence). This CDR3 contains 14 residues. V shed 6 bases, J shed 2 bases, and the junction held 6 bases outside the gene matches. CDR3 nucleotide sequence: TGTGCCAGCAGCGTAGACAGGGTTAACACTGAAGCTTTCTTT. It yields the protein CASSVDRVNTEAFF.

The rearrangement uses TRBV9 and TRBJ1-3; D uncertain. The V end lost 0 bases, the J end lost 4 bases, and 8 bases lay between the germline ends. The CDR3 is 14 amino acids. CDR1 SGDLS and CDR2 YYNGEE come from the germline V gene. The DNA of the CDR3 is TGTGCCAGCAGCGTAGATGCGGCAGGAAACACCATATATTTT. Encoded protein: CASSVDAAGNTIYF.

The chain is built from TRBV6-5 and TRBJ1-2; D is unresolved. The germline V gene encodes CDR1 MNHEY and CDR2 SVGAGI. The CDR3 totals 11 residues. V was clipped by 10 bases and J by 6 bases, with 12 bases between them. The CDR3 bases are TGTGCCACCGGTAACAGAAATGGCTACACCTTC. This gives the protein CATGNRNGYTF.

This chain joins TRBV2 and TRBJ2-5, with D possibly being TRBD2 (5 bases). Germline values: CDR1 SNHLY, CDR2 FYNNEI. The CDR3 totals 14 residues. Trimming pared 2 bases from V and 1 base from J, leaving 8 bases between. Here the CDR3 DNA reads TGTGCCAGCAGTGAATGGACTTCCCAAGAGACCCAGTACTTC. Its protein product is CASSEWTSQETQYF. Full variable domain (outside the CDR3, taken from reference TRBV2 and TRBJ2-5): EPEVTQTPSHQVTQMGQEVILRCVPISNHLYFYWYRQILGQKVEFLVSFYNNEISEKSEIFDDQFSVERPDGSNFTLKIRSTKLEDSAMYFCASSEWTSQETQYFGPGTRLLVL.

The chain employs TRBV30 and TRBJ2-7; 7 positions agree with TRBD1. CDR1 and CDR2 from the germline V gene are GTSNPN and SVGIG (reference sequence). V gave up 5 bases and J gave up 7 bases; unmatched junction bases: 11. The CDR3 runs 13 residues. CDR3 loop: CAWLGQPLYEQYF. CDR3 nucleotide sequence: TGTGCCTGGCTGGGACAGCCTCTATATGAGCAGTACTTC.

V gene TRBV11-3 combines with J gene TRBJ1-3; possible D gene TRBD1, 5 bases. Trimming cost V 7 bases and J 0 bases, with 13 bases left between them. This CDR3 region has 15 residues. Germline assignment: CDR1 SGHNT and CDR2 YENEEA. CDR3 bases: TGTGCCAGCACCTCCGACAGAAGCTCTGGAAACACCATATATTTT. This gives the protein CASTSDRSSGNTIYF.